This T cell receptor beta chain was profiled in a study of T cell responses to AZD1222 COVID-19 vaccine. The CDR3 loop spans 16 amino acids. Germline-derived CDR1 and CDR2 are SNHLY and FYNNEI. The V and J ends lost 10 bases and 1 base respectively, with 20 bases between them. The repertoire was sequenced with immunoSEQ multiplex PCR; TCRdb's copy has only in-frame clones and lacks some. The data hold some 100,000 clones, with around 90% observed a single time. With respect to this clone: Its antigen is not identified.

Whole-study results and caveats: Repertoire sampling was restricted to post-peak T cell response timepoints. Baseline seropositivity characterized only a handful of AZD1222 recipients. CD4 TCRs linked to vaccination spanned spike, dominating at 160-218 and 743-854.

The clonotype originates from an adult in good health. The chain employs TRBV2 and TRBJ2-1; D is possibly TRBD1 (5 bases). The sample in question was peripheral blood, obtained on day 0 of MenACWY control vaccination. The DNA of the CDR3 is TGTGCCACCCTCGTCACGGCAGGGATTTCCTACAATGAGCAGTTCTTC. It yields the protein CATLVTAGISYNEQFF.